This entry describes one TCR beta chain. Terminally differentiated effector memory CD45RA+ cells were excluded by CCR7 positive selection of CD45RO-negative cells. Those who donated, Caucasian adults without exception, all lived in Nashville, Tennessee. The CDR3 spans 15 residues. Germline values: CDR1 SGHRS, CDR2 YFSETQ. V was clipped by 2 bases and J by 3 bases, with 14 bases between them. The data were taken from a study of shared clonotypes between healthy human individuals. The protocol was immunoSEQ multiplex PCR, while the TCRdb copy is restricted to in-frame clones and leaves out a portion. The sample yields about 2.1 million clones, just over 90% seen once.

Sequenced material: naive CD8+ T cells from PBMCs. This chain joins TRBV5-1 and TRBJ1-2; D gene ambiguous. The TCR originated in a man between 18 and 35 years old in good health. Some clones in this sample may be carry-over from other donors' samples. CDR3 residues: CASSFPEGSHYGYTF. In DNA, the CDR3 is TGCGCCAGCAGCTTCCCTGAGGGCAGTCACTATGGCTACACCTTC.